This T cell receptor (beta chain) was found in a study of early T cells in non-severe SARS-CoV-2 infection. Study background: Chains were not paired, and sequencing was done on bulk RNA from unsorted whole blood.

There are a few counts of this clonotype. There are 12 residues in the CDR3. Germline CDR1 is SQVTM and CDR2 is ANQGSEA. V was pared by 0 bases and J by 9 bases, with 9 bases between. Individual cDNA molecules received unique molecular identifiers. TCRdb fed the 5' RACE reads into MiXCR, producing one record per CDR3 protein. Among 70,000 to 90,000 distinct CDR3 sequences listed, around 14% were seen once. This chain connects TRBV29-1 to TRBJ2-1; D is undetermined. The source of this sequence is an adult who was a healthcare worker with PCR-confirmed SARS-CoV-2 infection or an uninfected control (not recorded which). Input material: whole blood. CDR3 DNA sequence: TGCAGCGTTGAAGATGCGAGTTTTGAGCAGTTCTTC. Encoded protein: CSVEDASFEQFF.